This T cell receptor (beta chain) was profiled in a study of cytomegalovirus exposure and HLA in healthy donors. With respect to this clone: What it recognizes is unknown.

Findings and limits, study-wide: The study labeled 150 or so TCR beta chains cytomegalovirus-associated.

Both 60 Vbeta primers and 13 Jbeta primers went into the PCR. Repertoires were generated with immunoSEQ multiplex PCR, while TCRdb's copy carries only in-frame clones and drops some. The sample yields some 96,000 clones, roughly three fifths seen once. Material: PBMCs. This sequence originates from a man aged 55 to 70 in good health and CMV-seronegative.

The CDR3 spells CASSPFRDSLYEQYF. CDR3 DNA sequence: TGTGCCAGCTCACCCTTCCGGGACTCACTCTACGAGCAGTACTTC. The chain combines TRBV18 with TRBJ2-7; tentative D call: TRBD2 (6 bases). V lost 3 bases and J lost 3, with 15 bases in between. Germline CDR1 is KGHSH and CDR2 is LQKENI. The CDR3 totals 15 residues.